The clone carrying this T cell receptor beta chain appeared once. This entry comes from a study of blood T cell repertoires in COVID-19. As for the study in general: T cells, B-cell-depleted T cells, or PBMCs provided the cDNA or gDNA that served as material.

As handled by the study authors: Nucleated cell number was recorded as an estimate derived from reference gene primer amplification. Data came from immunoSEQ multiplex PCR; TCRdb stores just in-frame clones and leaves some out. V and J calls and clone size follow that table, whereas D and trimming were derived from the DNA. In the table there are 300,000 or so clones, more than 75% of which are singletons. The CDR3 extends over 15 amino acids. Germline V gene lookup returns CDR1 LNHDA and CDR2 SQIVND (reference sequence). Unmatched junction bases numbered 5, after V lost 2 bases and J lost 2 bases. The rearrangement joins TRBV19 to TRBJ2-7, with 8 bases matching TRBD1. The clonotype comes from a woman in her fifties or sixties with acute or convalescent COVID-19. The specimen sequenced was peripheral blood. The CDR3 region has the DNA TGTGCCAGTAGTATAAAAGGACAGGGTACCTACGAGCAGTACTTC. This translates into CASSIKGQGTYEQYF.